The T cell receptor (beta chain) under discussion was sequenced for a study of spatial heterogeneity in lung cancer (dated by TCRdb to 2018 to 2020). Looking at the study overall: Beta-chain transcripts were consistently detected in greater numbers than alpha-chain transcripts, which likely reflects a higher abundance of beta-chain transcripts. Both alpha and beta chains were TCR-sequenced in samples taken at surgery, namely 220 tumor regions, 62 to 65 matched nontumor lung samples and a few dozen PBMC samples. The study linked features of the TCR repertoire to counts of nonsynonymous mutations, which were determined by whole-exome sequencing of tumor tissue. In the raw uncorrected reads, each unique combination of TCR and UMI appeared more than ten times on average. In non-small cell lung cancer, the study made a quantitative comparison of TCR alpha and beta repertoires among multiple tumor regions, matched nontumor lung and blood.

This sample's time point label indicates: sample taken at primary tumor resection. TCR sequencing used whole RNA extracted from tumor and nontumor lung tissue, or from cryopreserved PBMC samples, without cell sorting. The donors were some 72 patients from the lung TRACERx cohort who had early-stage, untreated non-small cell lung cancer. A patient was chosen for TCR sequencing only when enough RNA was available from at least two tumor regions. What the research found in general, with its limitations: Ubiquitous expanded tumor TCRs showed up in blood more often at tumor resection than at routine follow-up. Confirming at a functional level the hypothesis that regional TCRs recognize regional mutations was considered to require additional single-cell paired TCR alpha and beta sequencing.

V is pared back by 7 bases and J by 2 bases, with 14 bases lying between the germline termini. From cysteine to phenylalanine, the CDR3 is 13 amino acids long. CDR3 DNA is the only sequence kept; it has 39 bases, read in frame from the first base. From the germline V gene, CDR1 is SQVTM and CDR2 is ANQGSEA. The library was made by 5' RACE. The instrument was a NextSeq 500. In the TCR library protocol, a unique molecular identifier was attached to each TCR cDNA molecule so that PCR and sequencing errors could be corrected. The source study handled its data this way. TCR identification, UMI-based error correction and CDR3 extraction were performed with Decombinator tools. TCRs above a frequency of 2 per 1,000, corresponding to the top 1% of the tumor frequency distribution, were defined as expanded. Renyi diversity was computed with the R vegan package after each repertoire had been subsampled 100 times to 5,000 TCRs. CDR3 similarity networks were constructed using string-kernel similarity of amino acid triplets, with links drawn between CDR3s whose pairwise similarity was above 0.82. The public reads were quality trimmed at Q25 with fastp and then assembled into clones with MiXCR by TCRdb, keeping productive beta chains. For every CDR3 protein sequence, its rows merge into one entry that carries the most common genes and DNA. TCRdb, not the authors, supplied the V and J calls. This sample lists 20,000 to 25,000 distinct CDR3 sequences; about 4.5% were detected once. The top ten constitute about 32% of the sample.

This clonotype is assessed as medium-sized (0.01 to 0.1%). It has no known antigen specificity. Base qualities are missing; no much larger clone stands one base away. This TCR was sampled from a male donor with early-stage non-small cell lung cancer. The sequence links TRBV29-1 to TRBJ1-1; the D gene cannot be resolved reliably. The source material was PBMCs, sampled at surgery. This receptor carries the CDR3 CSATTLGNTEAFF. DNA sequence: TGCAGCGCCACTACGCTGGGAAACACTGAAGCTTTCTTT.